A single sample gave rise to the 5 T cell receptor beta chains below, sequenced in a study of radiotherapy plus CTLA-4 blockade in lung cancer. TCRdb's copy holds only in-frame clones and misses some; the assay was immunoSEQ multiplex PCR. The sample consists of more than 95,000 clones, about four fifths of them appearing once. The sequences come from peripheral blood, collected from a patient treated with radiotherapy plus ipilimumab. The receptors come from a human donor with non-small cell lung cancer who had a partial response to radiotherapy plus ipilimumab. Some clones in this sample may be carry-over from other donors' samples.

The genes are TRBV5-1 and TRBJ2-1; 11 bases line up with TRBD2. The germline gives CDR1 SGHRS, CDR2 YFSETQ. The CDR3 is made up of 14 amino acids. V trimming: 5 bases; J trimming: 7 bases; junction bases outside the gene matches: 5. In DNA form, the CDR3 reads TGCGCCAGCAGTAGCGGGAGGGTGGGGAATGAGCAGTTCTTC. Protein product: CASSSGRVGNEQFF.

This clone is a singleton in its sample. The chain has TRBV5-8 and TRBJ2-1, with D perhaps TRBD1 (5 bases). The germline V and J ends were trimmed by 4 bases and 7 bases, with 9 bases remaining between them. The CDR3 is 12 residues long. CDR1 is SGHTS and CDR2 is YDEGEE in the germline V gene. This CDR3 is CASSLDSNEQFF. The CDR3 bases are TGTGCCAGCAGCCTTGACAGTAATGAGCAGTTCTTC.

The chain carries TRBV30 and TRBJ1-6; D may be TRBD1 (5 bases). CDR3 size: 12 residues. Per the germline V gene, CDR1 is GTSNPN and CDR2 is SVGIG (reference sequence). With 8 bases removed from V and 10 bases from J, the gap between germline ends came to 15 bases. The CDR3 DNA sequence: TGTGCCCTCCGGGGGGAATTCTCACCCCTCCACTTT. It encodes CALRGEFSPLHF.

This chain links TRBV5-1 with TRBJ2-1; 8 bases are shared with TRBD2. J was trimmed by 6 bases and V by 4 bases; bases with no gene match: 6. CDR3 size: 14 residues. From germline, CDR1 is SGHRS and CDR2 YFSETQ. CDR3 in amino acids: CASSPGLAFNEQFF. The CDR3 region has the DNA TGCGCCAGCAGCCCAGGACTAGCCTTCAATGAGCAGTTCTTC.

This clone was detected a few times. This chain connects TRBV11-3 to TRBJ2-7; the D gene is possibly TRBD1 (6 bases). Trimming pared 3 bases from V and 2 bases from J, leaving 23 bases between. The CDR3 has 18 amino acids. The V gene's germline CDR1 is SGHNT and CDR2 YENEEA. The CDR3: CASSFSPWTDSLAYEQYF. The CDR3 bases are TGTGCCAGCAGCTTTTCCCCCTGGACGGACAGTCTAGCCTACGAGCAGTACTTC.